This T cell receptor beta chain comes out of a study of metastatic and nonmetastatic thyroid tumors. Overall study context: Comparative analysis of repertoires was undertaken across blood and tumor or nodule tissue obtained from malignant and benign thyroid patients.

In the case of this clone: Its antigen is undetermined.

Nobody among the patients had been given any treatment before thyroid surgery. Study results and limitations: Across blood and tumor, TCR beta diversity in malignant thyroid tumors was reportedly significantly higher than in benign nodules.

The CDR3 has 13 amino acids. Germline assignment: CDR1 KGHSH and CDR2 LQKENI. V lost 2 bases and J 3 bases, leaving 8 bases between the germline ends. Original data processing: Variation in CDR3 across clinicopathological groups served as the basis for constructing a distant-metastasis classifier in papillary thyroid cancer. TCRdb re-clonotyped the PCR reads via MiXCR. The V and J calls were not made by the authors but by TCRdb's processing. The repertoire has about 46,000 clones, 24% of them found once; the top ten carry roughly 3%. This receptor was obtained from a male donor with papillary thyroid cancer or a benign thyroid nodule (not recorded which). Some clones in this sample may be carry-over from other donors' samples. The sequenced sample consisted of blood. This chain connects TRBV18 to TRBJ2-7; D gene uncertain. The CDR3 spells CASSPLGDYEQYF. The CDR3 region has the DNA TGTGCCAGCTCACCATTAGGAGACTACGAGCAGTACTTC.